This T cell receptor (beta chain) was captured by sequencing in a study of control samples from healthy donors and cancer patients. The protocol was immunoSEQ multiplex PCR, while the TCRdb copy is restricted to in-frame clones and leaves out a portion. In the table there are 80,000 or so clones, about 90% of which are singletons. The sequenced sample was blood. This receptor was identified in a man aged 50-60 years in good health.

The CDR3 region has the DNA TGCGCCAGCAGCCAAGAGGTAGCGGGGGAGCCTAAAAACATTCAGTACTTC. This translates into CASSQEVAGEPKNIQYF. The rearrangement links TRBV4-1 to TRBJ2-4, with TRBD2 matching over 9 bases. V lost 0 bases and J lost 4; bases outside the gene matches: 7. The CDR3 is made up of 17 amino acids. Germline CDR1 MGHRA, CDR2 YSYEKL.